This T cell receptor (beta chain) was observed in a study of cytomegalovirus exposure and HLA in healthy donors. With 60 Vbeta and 13 Jbeta primers, the PCR was carried out. The data were produced by immunoSEQ multiplex PCR, yet TCRdb's version contains in-frame clones alone and is incomplete. The table shows about 300,000 clones, with approximately 90% occurring only once. With regard to this clone: Its antigen is currently unknown.

Broader study findings: In vitro data verified three CMV-associated chains as specific for CMV antigens.

Sequencing input: PBMCs. The receptor comes from a man aged 35-49 years in good health and CMV-seropositive.

CDR3 DNA sequence: TGCGCCAGCAGCTTTAGGCTGCCAGGACAGGGGAGGAATGAGCAGTTCTTC. It yields the protein CASSFRLPGQGRNEQFF. The chain links TRBV5-1 to TRBJ2-1; 9 nucleotides match TRBD1. J was trimmed by 7 bases and V by 2 bases; bases with no gene match: 13. CDR1 and CDR2 from the germline V gene are SGHRS and YFSETQ. This CDR3 spans 17 amino acids.